Shown below are 21 T cell receptor beta chains from a single sample sequenced in a study of control samples from healthy donors and cancer patients. Libraries were prepared by immunoSEQ multiplex PCR; TCRdb keeps only in-frame clonotypes and omits some of them. The sample holds around 250,000 clones, approximately 80% seen once. Sequenced sample: PBMCs. The receptors shown here come from a woman in her fifties or sixties with lung cancer.

The chain recombines TRBV28 with TRBJ1-6; 8 nucleotides match TRBD1. The CDR3 extends over 15 amino acids. The germline V gene encodes CDR1 MDHEN and CDR2 SYDVKM. V dropped 5 bases and J dropped 8; count of bases not matched to a gene: 8. The CDR3 DNA follows: TGTGCCAGCAGTCCCCCCAGGGGGCAGGATTCACCCCTCCACTTT. Residues: CASSPPRGQDSPLHF.

This chain joins TRBV6-5 and TRBJ1-2; TRBD1 agrees at 8 bases. V was pared by 4 bases and J by 2 bases, with 9 bases of the junction left unmatched. CDR1 and CDR2 (germline): MNHEY, SVGAGI. The CDR3 consists of 16 residues. The CDR3 loop reads CASSSGQGVYNYGYTF. For the CDR3, the DNA is TGTGCCAGCAGTTCAGGACAGGGAGTTTACAACTATGGCTACACCTTC.

The chain combines TRBV2 with TRBJ1-4, with unresolved D. The CDR3 totals 13 residues. Trimming shortened V by 5 bases and J by 11 bases, and 15 bases separated the two germline ends. Germline CDR1 and CDR2: SNHLY and FYNNEI. The CDR3 sequence is CASSQFDGLKLFF. DNA of the CDR3: TGTGCCAGCAGTCAATTTGACGGGTTGAAACTGTTTTTT.

CDR3 nucleotides: TGTGCCATCAGTGAAAGGGCAGACAATGAGCAGTTCTTC. This translates into CAISERADNEQFF. This chain connects TRBV10-3 to TRBJ2-1; no reliable D call. Germline-derived CDR1 and CDR2 are ENHRY and SYGVKD. This CDR3 region has 13 residues. V was clipped by 3 bases and J by 5 bases, with 8 bases between them.

The V gene is TRBV11-2, the J gene TRBJ2-7, with TRBD1 as a possible D gene (6 bases). The CDR3 spans 14 residues. Germline loops: CDR1 SGHAT, CDR2 FQNNGV. With 7 bases removed from V and 1 base from J, the gap between germline ends came to 14 bases. The CDR3 DNA is TGTGCCAGCACCAATAGGGGGTCTTCCTACGAGCAGTACTTC. Its protein is CASTNRGSSYEQYF.

The chain combines TRBV18 with TRBJ2-1; the D gene is possibly TRBD2 (5 bases). Germline CDR1 KGHSH, CDR2 LQKENI. V gave up 6 bases and J gave up 2 bases, with 14 bases separating them. This CDR3 is built from 15 residues. The CDR3 DNA is TGTGCCAGCTCCCGGGCAGCGGCCCCCTACAATGAGCAGTTCTTC. Protein: CASSRAAAPYNEQFF.

In its sample, this clone was seen a few times. CDR3 DNA sequence: TGTGCCAGCAGCTTAGGGACGAACACCGGGGAGCTGTTTTTT. This translates into CASSLGTNTGELFF. The chain recombines TRBV7-3 with TRBJ2-2; D unresolved. Trimming took 2 bases from V and 0 from J, leaving 4 bases between them. This CDR3 is 14 amino acids long. Germline loops: CDR1 SGHTA, CDR2 FQGTGA.

V usage is TRBV19 and J usage is TRBJ1-1; D gene uncertain. The CDR3 length is 17 residues. Trimming took 2 bases from V and 2 from J, leaving 18 bases between them. Per the germline V gene, CDR1 is LNHDA and CDR2 is SQIVND (reference sequence). CDR3 nucleotide sequence: TGTGCCAGTAGTATATATTTTGGCGGACGTACCAACACTGAAGCTTTCTTT. The encoded protein is CASSIYFGGRTNTEAFF. The entire variable domain, with the rest obtained from reference TRBV19 and TRBJ1-1, is as follows: DGGITQSPKYLFRKEGQNVTLSCEQNLNHDAMYWYRQDPGQGLRLIYYSQIVNDFQKGDIAEGYSVSREKKESFPLTVTSAQKNPTAFYLCASSIYFGGRTNTEAFFGQGTRLTVV.

This clone was counted a few times. The CDR3 DNA reads TGTGCCACCAGTGGCCGCGGGGTTAGCGGGATTCAAGAGACCCAGTACTTC. Amino acid sequence: CATSGRGVSGIQETQYF. The gene calls are TRBV24-1 and TRBJ2-5; TRBD2 matches 8 bases. Germline V gene sequence: CDR1 KGHDR, CDR2 SFDVKD. With 5 bases clipped from V and 2 bases from J, the junction kept 12 bases outside the gene matches. This CDR3 spans 17 amino acids.

The chain couples TRBV6-6 to TRBJ2-1; no clear D. This CDR3 contains 13 residues. V was trimmed by 2 bases and J by 8 bases, leaving 10 bases between them. Germline CDR1 reads MNHNY; CDR2 reads SVGAGI (reference sequence). The CDR3 coding sequence is TGTGCCAGCAGTTACGTAGGGTACGATGAGCAGTTCTTC. Translation: CASSYVGYDEQFF.

The V and J genes are TRBV6-6 and TRBJ2-1; no clear D gene. Deletions cut 10 bases from V and 8 bases from J, with 9 bases between. The germline V gene has CDR1 MNHNY and CDR2 SVGAGI (reference sequence). The CDR3 length is 10 residues. DNA of the CDR3: TGTGCCACCTCTGGGGATGAGCAGTTCTTC. Translated, it gives CATSGDEQFF.

The rearrangement joins TRBV10-3 to TRBJ2-2; TRBD2 aligns across 10 bases. This CDR3 has 18 residues. Germline CDR1 and CDR2: ENHRY and SYGVKD. Unmatched junction bases numbered 8, after V lost 4 bases and J lost 0 bases. The CDR3 DNA reads TGTGCCATCAGTGCCCCCACACTAGCGGGGCCGAACACCGGGGAGCTGTTTTTT. It codes for CAISAPTLAGPNTGELFF.

The chain has TRBV5-1 and TRBJ1-1; D gene unclear. There are 12 residues in the CDR3. The V end lost 0 bases, the J end lost 4 bases, and 4 bases lay between the germline ends. Germline V gene sequence: CDR1 SGHRS, CDR2 YFSETQ. CDR3 protein: CASSLGTTEAFF. CDR3 in DNA: TGCGCCAGCAGCTTGGGGACCACTGAAGCTTTCTTT.

The chain recombines TRBV5-1 with TRBJ2-1; D may be TRBD2 (6 bases). The V and J ends lost 0 bases and 5 bases respectively, with 12 bases between them. The CDR3 loop spans 15 amino acids. Germline loops: CDR1 SGHRS, CDR2 YFSETQ. CDR3 sequence: CASSLVASANNEQFF. In nucleotides, the CDR3 is TGCGCCAGCAGCTTGGTGGCTAGCGCTAACAATGAGCAGTTCTTC. The full variable domain, completed using reference TRBV5-1 and TRBJ2-1, is KAGVTQTPRYLIKTRGQQVTLSCSPISGHRSVSWYQQTPGQGLQFLFEYFSETQRNKGNFPGRFSGRQFSNSRSEMNVSTLELGDSALYLCASSLVASANNEQFFGPGTRLTVL.

Here the CDR3 DNA reads TGCGCCAGCAGCTTGGCCGGTATCTCTGAAGCTTTCTTT. It is translated as CASSLAGISEAFF. V usage is TRBV5-1 and J usage is TRBJ1-1; D not certain. CDR1 is SGHRS, CDR2 YFSETQ, per germline. Trimming removed 0 bases from V and 6 bases from J, with 9 bases in between. The CDR3 has 13 amino acids.

The chain combines TRBV18 with TRBJ2-5; D unclear. Germline CDR1 KGHSH, CDR2 LQKENI. The germline V and J ends were trimmed by 3 bases and 0 bases, with 20 bases remaining between them. This CDR3 has 18 amino acids. CDR3 DNA: TGTGCCAGCTCACCTGTAGTTTCTGGCGGAAGCTACCAAGAGACCCAGTACTTC. This encodes CASSPVVSGGSYQETQYF.

The rearrangement joins TRBV11-3 to TRBJ2-1, with 7 bases that match TRBD1. Germline V gives CDR1 SGHNT, CDR2 YENEEA. V lost 5 bases, J lost 0 bases, and 4 bases stayed unmatched. The CDR3 loop spans 15 amino acids. CDR3 protein: CASSTGDSSYNEQFF. The CDR3 DNA follows: TGTGCCAGCAGCACCGGGGACAGCTCCTACAATGAGCAGTTCTTC.

V and J are TRBV7-2 and TRBJ1-2, with D possibly TRBD1 on 6 matching bases. Trimming removed 5 bases from V and 2 bases from J, with 18 bases in between. CDR3 length equals 16 residues. Looked up from germline, CDR1 is SGHTA and CDR2 is FQGNSA. CDR3 sequence: CASSPQQGLGNYGYTF. CDR3 DNA sequence: TGTGCCAGCAGCCCACAACAGGGCCTGGGGAACTATGGCTACACCTTC.

The chain couples TRBV11-2 to TRBJ2-5; 9 nucleotides agree with TRBD2. Germline trimming cut 8 bases from V and 5 bases from J; bases unmatched to any gene: 21. In germline, CDR1 is SGHAT, CDR2 FQNNGV. The CDR3 has 18 residues. In DNA form, the CDR3 reads TGTGCCAGCGGGCGCGGGGTCTTGACTCGCGGGGGGGCGGAGACCCAGTACTTC. Its translation: CASGRGVLTRGGAETQYF. The full variable domain, completed using reference TRBV11-2 and TRBJ2-5, is EAGVAQSPRYKIIEKRQSVAFWCNPISGHATLYWYQQILGQGPKLLIQFQNNGVVDDSQLPKDRFSAERLKGVDSTLKIQPAKLEDSAVYLCASGRGVLTRGGAETQYFGPGTRLLVL.

The V gene is TRBV5-1, the J gene TRBJ2-4, with 10 bases that match TRBD1. Trimming took 4 bases from V and 8 from J; bases not matched to a gene: 9. The CDR3 loop spans 15 amino acids. The germline V gene has CDR1 SGHRS and CDR2 YFSETQ. The CDR3 sequence is CASSPVGTGADIQYF. The DNA of the CDR3 is TGCGCCAGCAGCCCAGTCGGGACAGGGGCGGACATTCAGTACTTC.

The chain is built from TRBV9 and TRBJ1-1, with D unclear. V lost 0 bases and J 6 bases, leaving 18 bases between the germline ends. This CDR3 is built from 16 residues. Germline V gene lookup returns CDR1 SGDLS and CDR2 YYNGEE. The CDR3 spells CASSVGSSNMDAEAFF. The CDR3 DNA reads TGTGCCAGCAGCGTAGGCAGCTCCAACATGGACGCTGAAGCTTTCTTT.